Listed below are T cell receptor beta chains from one sample, sequenced in a study of T-cell reconstitution after alpha-beta-depleted transplantation in children. Using its own MiXCR run on the PCR reads, TCRdb lists one record per CDR3 protein. The sample holds 900,000 or so distinct CDR3 sequences, approximately 15% seen once. The sample was PBMCs, mostly from graft donor cells, taken 360 days after TCRalphabeta/CD19-depleted stem cell transplant. These receptors originate from a male patient between 10 and 17 years old who had a stem cell transplant for acute lymphoblastic leukemia, so the T cells may come from the graft donor. CDR3s include the opening cysteine and the closing phenylalanine or tryptophan. D genes are given only for firm matches. The size of a clone is reported for some rows only, either as once, few or many, or as a class for expanded clones.

- TRBJ2-2 TRBV7-7 few TGTGCCAGCAGCTTAGTTCCAGCGGGTATATACACCGGGGAGCTGTTTTTT CASSLVPAGIYTGELFF
- TRBJ2-7 TRBV5-5 - TGTGCCAGCAGCTTTCCCGGCCTCCAAGGCGAGCAGTACTTC CASSFPGLQGEQYF
- TRBJ2-7 TRBV7-6 few TGTGCCAGCAGCTTAGAGATCGGGGCCGACCCATACGAGCAGTACTTC CASSLEIGADPYEQYF
- TRBJ2-1 TRBV19 once TGTGCCAGTAGTATAGGGCAGGGGCCTCTAAGCTCCTACAATGAGCAGTTCTTC CASSIGQGPLSSYNEQFF
TRBD2 TRBJ2-5 TRBV11-2 few TGTGCCAGCAGCCCAAAAAGGACTAGCGGGAGGCTACGGACCCAGTACTTC CASSPKRTSGRLRTQYF
TRBD2 TRBJ2-2 TRBV13 many TGTGCCAGCAGCTGGACTAGCGGGACCGGGGAGCTGTTTTTT CASSWTSGTGELFF
- TRBJ1-5 TRBV5-1 few TGCGCCAGCAGAGGCCGGCTGGACAATCAGCCCCAGCATTTT CASRGRLDNQPQHF
TRBD1 TRBJ2-6 TRBV3-1 - TGTGCCAGCAGCCCGACAGGGACCTCTGGGGCCAACGTCCTGACTTTC CASSPTGTSGANVLTF
- TRBJ2-5 TRBV5-1 - TGCGCCAGCAGCTTGGACGGGAACTGGGAGACCCAGTACTTC CASSLDGNWETQYF
TRBD2 TRBJ2-1 TRBV5-1 - TGCGCCAGCAGCCCGGAAGCGGGAGGGTACAATGAGCAGTTCTTC CASSPEAGGYNEQFF
TRBD2 TRBJ2-7 TRBV12-3/TRBV12-4 many TGTGCCAGCAGTTTGGGCGGGAGGTCCCACGAGCAGTACTTC CASSLGGRSHEQYF
- TRBJ2-7 TRBV6-5 many TGTGCCAGCCACAGGGCCGGGTACGAGCAGTACTTC CASHRAGYEQYF
- TRBJ2-5 TRBV4-1 many TGCGCCAGCAGCATTACCGGCGCGGGCTCGAAGATCCAAGAGACCCAGTACTTC CASSITGAGSKIQETQYF
TRBD1 TRBJ1-1 TRBV6-1 few TGTGCCAGCAATGAGGGGGCAATGAACACTGAAGCTTTCTTT CASNEGAMNTEAFF
- TRBJ2-1 TRBV20-1 - TGCAGTGCTAGAGATTCGGGGCTCTACAATGAGCAGTTCTTC CSARDSGLYNEQFF
TRBD2 TRBJ2-1 TRBV20-1 few TGCAGTGCTAGAGATTCGGGGAGGGCTTACAATGAGCAGTTCTTC CSARDSGRAYNEQFF
TRBD2 TRBJ2-7 TRBV9 - TGTGCCAGCAGCGTAGAAGGAAGGAGCGGGAGATCGTACGAGCAGTACTTC CASSVEGRSGRSYEQYF
TRBD2 TRBJ2-2 TRBV11-2 many TGTGCCAGCAGCTTAGCCGTTGGAACGGGGGGCGGGGAGCTGTTTTTT CASSLAVGTGGGELFF
- TRBJ2-7 TRBV5-1 few TGCGCCAGCAGCTTGGCCAGGGAGAGGAACGAGCAGTACTTC CASSLARERNEQYF
TRBD1 TRBJ1-6 TRBV6-5 few TGTGCCAGCAGCCGAGGGACAGTTAATAATTCACCCCTCCACTTT CASSRGTVNNSPLHF
TRBD2 TRBJ2-1 TRBV20-1 few TGCAGTGCTTCGGGACTAGCCGCCCATGAGCAGTTCTTC CSASGLAAHEQFF
- TRBJ2-2 TRBV29-1 - TGCAGCTCCCGGATGGGGGTCACCGGGGAGCTGTTTTTT CSSRMGVTGELFF
- TRBJ1-3 TRBV3-1 - TGTGCCAGCAGCCAAGACCCAGGGGCTGGAAACACCATATATTTT CASSQDPGAGNTIYF
TRBD2 TRBJ2-7 TRBV5-1 few TGCGCCAGCAGCTTGGGACTAGCGGGAATGGCCTACGAGCAGTACTTC CASSLGLAGMAYEQYF
TRBD1 TRBJ2-7 TRBV29-1 - TGCAGCGTCACTACCGGGACAGCCTCCTACGAGCAGTACTTC CSVTTGTASYEQYF
- TRBJ2-3 TRBV27 - TGTGCCAGCAGTAAAGAGGGGACCCCCCTCGGGGATACGCAGTATTTT CASSKEGTPLGDTQYF
- TRBJ2-1 TRBV7-3 - TGTGCCAGCAGCTTAACTATGGCTAGCTCGGAGCAGTTCTTC CASSLTMASSEQFF
TRBD1 TRBJ1-5 TRBV24-1 - TGTGCCACCAGTGACCCGGGACAGGGGGTGAGTCAGCCCCAGCATTTT CATSDPGQGVSQPQHF
- TRBJ2-2 TRBV4-1 many TGCGCCAGCAGCCAAGTAAGAGGGATTTACACCGGGGAGCTGTTTTTT CASSQVRGIYTGELFF
- TRBJ1-2 TRBV29-1 many TGCAGCGAGCGGACAGAGGGTGGCTACACCTTC CSERTEGGYTF
- TRBJ2-2 TRBV7-2 - TGTGCCAGCAGCTTAGTCAGGGCTGGCACCGGGGAGCTGTTTTTT CASSLVRAGTGELFF
TRBD2 TRBJ2-4 TRBV20-1 few TGCAGTGTCACATCGACCGGGACTAGCGGGTTATTAGGGTCCAACATTCAGTACTTC CSVTSTGTSGLLGSNIQYF
TRBD1 TRBJ1-6 TRBV20-1 few TGCAGTGCCAGCAGACAGGGGGCTGATAATTCACCCCTCCACTTT CSASRQGADNSPLHF
- TRBJ2-4 TRBV12-3/TRBV12-4 few TGTGCCAGCAGGGGTGACAGGCGCCCCCAAAACATTCAGTACTTC CASRGDRRPQNIQYF
- TRBJ2-7 TRBV12-3/TRBV12-4 few TGTGCCAGCAGTTTTGCGTCCACCTACGAGCAGTACTTC CASSFASTYEQYF
TRBD2 TRBJ2-1 TRBV7-3 many TGTGCCAGCAGCTTTGGACTAGCATACAATGAGCAGTTCTTC CASSFGLAYNEQFF
TRBD2 TRBJ2-3 TRBV29-1 many TGCAGCGCCTGGACAGGGCCTAGCGGGAGGAACACAGATACGCAGTATTTT CSAWTGPSGRNTDTQYF
- TRBJ2-1 TRBV20-1 few TGCAGTGCTAGCAAGACGGCCGGTAGCTCCTACAATGAGCAGTTCTTC CSASKTAGSSYNEQFF
- TRBJ1-1 TRBV2 few TGTGCCAGCAGTGATTCTCCCCAGCGAATGAACACTGAAGCTTTCTTT CASSDSPQRMNTEAFF
TRBD1 TRBJ2-5 TRBV7-6 - TGTGCCAGCAGCCGCGGGACAGGGGGCATCGAGACCCAGTACTTC CASSRGTGGIETQYF
TRBD1 TRBJ1-2 TRBV4-3 few TGCGCCAGCAGCCACCGGACAGGAAACTATGGCTACACCTTC CASSHRTGNYGYTF
TRBD2 TRBJ2-3 TRBV5-1 - TGCGCCAGCAGAGGACTAGCGGGAGCGAGAACAGATACGCAGTATTTT CASRGLAGARTDTQYF
- TRBJ2-1 TRBV7-9 few TGTGCCAGCAACTTAATGGGTGGAAATGAGCAGTTCTTC CASNLMGGNEQFF
- TRBJ2-7 TRBV7-4 - TGTGCCAGCAGCCGCTCGGTCAAGTCCTACGAGCAGTACTTC CASSRSVKSYEQYF
- TRBJ1-2 TRBV10-2 many TGCGCCAGCAGTCGACAGAACTATGGCTACACCTTC CASSRQNYGYTF
TRBD2 TRBJ2-1 TRBV16 many TGTGCCAGCACCTCGGGGACTAGCACAAATGAGCAGTTCTTC CASTSGTSTNEQFF
TRBD1 TRBJ2-3 TRBV5-6 many TGTGCCAGCAGCCTAGAGGACAGGGAGGATACGCAGTATTTT CASSLEDREDTQYF